This TCR beta chain was identified in a study of T cells in tuberculosis. Whole-study context: A South African cohort included IGRA-negative adolescents, latently infected IGRA-positive adolescents and adults with active tuberculosis.

Findings and limits, study-wide: Active tuberculosis patients had shorter CDR3-alpha; the beta difference was nonsignificant.

This table comes from immunoSEQ multiplex PCR, and its TCRdb copy is limited to in-frame clones, with some not included. The sample shows 20,000 to 30,000 clones, less than 97% of them seen only once. About this clone: The antigen is unknown.

V was pared by 0 bases and J by 1 base, with 9 bases between. This CDR3 contains 16 residues. Germline V gene data show CDR1 as MGHRA and CDR2 as YSYEKL. Each clinical donor contributed on average about 92,000 T cells from unsorted cryopreserved PBMC. The sample taken for sequencing was PBMCs. The source is a donor under 30 with latent tuberculosis or without tuberculosis infection. The genes are TRBV4-1 and TRBJ1-4; tentatively, D is TRBD1 (6 bases). Here the CDR3 reads CASSQEGALTNEKLFF. The DNA of the CDR3 is TGCGCCAGCAGCCAAGAGGGGGCTCTAACTAATGAAAAACTGTTTTTT.